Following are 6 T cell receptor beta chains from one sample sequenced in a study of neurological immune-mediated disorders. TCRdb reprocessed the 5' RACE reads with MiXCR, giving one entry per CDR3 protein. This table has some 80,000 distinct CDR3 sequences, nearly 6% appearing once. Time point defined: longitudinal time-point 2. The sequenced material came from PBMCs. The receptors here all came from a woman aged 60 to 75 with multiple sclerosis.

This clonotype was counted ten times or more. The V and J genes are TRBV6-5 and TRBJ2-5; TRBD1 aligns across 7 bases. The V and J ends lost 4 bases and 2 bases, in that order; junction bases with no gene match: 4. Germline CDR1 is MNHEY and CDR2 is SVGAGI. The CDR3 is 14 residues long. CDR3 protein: CASSWGQRQETQYF. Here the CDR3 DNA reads TGTGCCAGCAGTTGGGGACAGAGACAAGAGACCCAGTACTTC.

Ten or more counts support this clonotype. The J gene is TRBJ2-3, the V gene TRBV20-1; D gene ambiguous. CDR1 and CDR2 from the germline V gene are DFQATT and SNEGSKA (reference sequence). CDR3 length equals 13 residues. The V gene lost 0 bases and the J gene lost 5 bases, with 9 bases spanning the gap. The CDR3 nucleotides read TGCAGTGCTAGAGAGAACTGGAAAGATACGCAGTATTTT. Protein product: CSARENWKDTQYF.

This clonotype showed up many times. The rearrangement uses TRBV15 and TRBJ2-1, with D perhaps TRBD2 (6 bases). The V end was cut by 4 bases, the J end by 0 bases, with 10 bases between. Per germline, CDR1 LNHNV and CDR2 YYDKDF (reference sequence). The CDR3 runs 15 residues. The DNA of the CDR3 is TGTGCCACCAGCACGGGACTGGCCTCCTACAATGAGCAGTTCTTC. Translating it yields CATSTGLASYNEQFF.

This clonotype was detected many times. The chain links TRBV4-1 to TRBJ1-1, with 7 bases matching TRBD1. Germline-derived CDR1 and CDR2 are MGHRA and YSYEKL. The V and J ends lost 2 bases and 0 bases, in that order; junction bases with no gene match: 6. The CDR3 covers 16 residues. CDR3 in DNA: TGCGCCAGCAGCCAAACGTCGGGACAGATGAACACTGAAGCTTTCTTT. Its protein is CASSQTSGQMNTEAFF.

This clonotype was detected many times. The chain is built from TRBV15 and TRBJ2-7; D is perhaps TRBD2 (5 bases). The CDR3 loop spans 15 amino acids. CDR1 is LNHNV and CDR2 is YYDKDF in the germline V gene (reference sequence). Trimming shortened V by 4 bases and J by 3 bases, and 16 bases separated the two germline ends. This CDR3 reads CATSNPPGYRYEQYF. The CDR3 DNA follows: TGTGCCACCAGCAATCCCCCGGGGTACCGCTACGAGCAGTACTTC.

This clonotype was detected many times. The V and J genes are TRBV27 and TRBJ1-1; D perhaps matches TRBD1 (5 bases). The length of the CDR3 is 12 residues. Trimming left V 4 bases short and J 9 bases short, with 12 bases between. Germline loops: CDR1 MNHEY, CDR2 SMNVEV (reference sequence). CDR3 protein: CASSSYRTKAFF. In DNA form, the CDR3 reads TGTGCCAGCAGTTCGTATAGGACAAAAGCTTTCTTT.